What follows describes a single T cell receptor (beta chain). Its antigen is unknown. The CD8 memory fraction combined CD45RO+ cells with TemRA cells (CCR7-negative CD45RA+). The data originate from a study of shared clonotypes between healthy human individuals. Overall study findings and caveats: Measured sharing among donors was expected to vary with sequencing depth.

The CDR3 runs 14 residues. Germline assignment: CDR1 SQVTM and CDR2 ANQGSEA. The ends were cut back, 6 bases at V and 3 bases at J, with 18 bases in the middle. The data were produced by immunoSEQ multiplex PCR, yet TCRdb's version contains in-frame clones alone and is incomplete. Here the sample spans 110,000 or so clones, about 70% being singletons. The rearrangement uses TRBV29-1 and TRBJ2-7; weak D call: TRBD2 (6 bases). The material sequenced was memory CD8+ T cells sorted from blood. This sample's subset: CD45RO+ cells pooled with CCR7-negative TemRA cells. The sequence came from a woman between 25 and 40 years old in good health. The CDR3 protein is CSVSGGEMYYEQYF. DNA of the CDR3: TGCAGCGTGTCGGGCGGGGAGATGTACTACGAGCAGTACTTC.